One sample yielded the 15 T cell receptor beta chains listed below, sequenced in a study of blood T cell repertoires in COVID-19. Sequenced by immunoSEQ multiplex PCR; TCRdb stores in-frame clones only, minus some. The sample has 99,000 or so clones; roughly 90% are singletons. Sequenced sample: peripheral blood. These receptors all stem from a human donor in a cohort sampled during active COVID-19.

This clone was recorded a few times. The chain links TRBV28 to TRBJ1-5; D gene unclear. From germline, CDR1 is MDHEN and CDR2 SYDVKM. Trimming removed 3 bases from V and 0 bases from J, with 9 bases in between. This CDR3 has 15 residues. CDR3 loop: CASSLPKHSNQPQHF. Here the CDR3 DNA reads TGTGCCAGCAGTTTGCCCAAACATAGCAATCAGCCCCAGCATTTT. The complete variable domain, with remaining parts taken from reference TRBV28 and TRBJ1-5, reads DVKVTQSSRYLVKRTGEKVFLECVQDMDHENMFWYRQDPGLGLRLIYFSYDVKMKEKGDIPEGYSVSREKKERFSLILESASTNQTSMYLCASSLPKHSNQPQHFGDGTRLSIL.

CDR3 nucleotide sequence: TGTGCCAGCAGTGTAATTGGACAGGGTAATTCACCCCTCCACTTT. Its protein product is CASSVIGQGNSPLHF. This chain uses TRBV25-1 with TRBJ1-6, with TRBD1 identical over 8 bases. This CDR3 region has 15 residues. V dropped 4 bases and J dropped 6; count of bases not matched to a gene: 5. The germline V gene has CDR1 MGHDK and CDR2 SYGVNS.

The chain uses TRBV7-2 and TRBJ2-1, with 7 bases that match TRBD2. This CDR3 comprises 14 residues. Trimming took 5 bases from V and 7 from J; bases not matched to a gene: 8. Germline V gene data show CDR1 as SGHTA and CDR2 as FQGNSA. The CDR3 region is CASSRTSSSNEQFF. The CDR3 region has the DNA TGTGCCAGCAGCCGGACTAGTTCCTCGAATGAGCAGTTCTTC. The full variable domain, in which reference TRBV7-2 and TRBJ2-1 provide the parts outside the CDR3, is GAGVSQSPSNKVTEKGKDVELRCDPISGHTALYWYRQSLGQGLEFLIYFQGNSAPDKSGLPSDRFSAERTGGSVSTLTIQRTQQEDSAVYLCASSRTSSSNEQFFGPGTRLTVL.

The rearrangement links TRBV30 to TRBJ2-1; D gene uncertain. This CDR3 has 11 residues. V lost 8 bases to trimming and J lost 4 bases, with 9 bases between them. The germline V gene encodes CDR1 GTSNPN and CDR2 SVGIG (reference sequence). The CDR3 coding sequence is TGTGCCCACGGTTTTTACAATGAGCAGTTCTTC. It codes for CAHGFYNEQFF.

The V and J genes are TRBV14 and TRBJ2-3; 8 bases map to TRBD2. Germline CDR1 and CDR2: SGHDN and FVKESK. The CDR3 is made up of 16 amino acids. V shed 3 bases, J shed 4 bases, and the junction held 9 bases outside the gene matches. The CDR3: CASSQGRLALPDTQYF. The CDR3, as DNA: TGTGCCAGCAGCCAGGGCCGACTAGCGCTACCAGATACGCAGTATTTT. Complete variable domain (other parts from reference TRBV14 and TRBJ2-3): EAGVTQFPSHSVIEKGQTVTLRCDPISGHDNLYWYRRVMGKEIKFLLHFVKESKQDESGMPNNRFLAERTGGTYSTLKVQPAELEDSGVYFCASSQGRLALPDTQYFGPGTRLTVL.

The rearrangement joins TRBV9 to TRBJ2-1; 7 nucleotides agree with TRBD1. Germline CDR1 and CDR2: SGDLS and YYNGEE. J gave up 0 bases and V 3 bases, and 6 bases lay outside the gene matches. The CDR3 consists of 16 residues. The CDR3 sequence: CASSGIQGSSYNEQFF. The CDR3 DNA reads TGTGCCAGCAGCGGAATACAGGGGAGCTCCTACAATGAGCAGTTCTTC. The full variable domain, its missing parts supplied by reference TRBV9 and TRBJ2-1, is DSGVTQTPKHLITATGQRVTLRCSPRSGDLSVYWYQQSLDQGLQFLIQYYNGEERAKGNILERFSAQQFPDLHSELNLSSLELGDSALYFCASSGIQGSSYNEQFFGPGTRLTVL.

This sequence joins TRBV4-2 and TRBJ2-6; D perhaps matches TRBD2 (6 bases). Per the germline V gene, CDR1 is LGHNA and CDR2 is YNFKEQ. The CDR3 contains 19 residues. Trimming cost V 0 bases and J 5 bases, with 20 bases left between them. This chain's CDR3 is CASSQEDSSAGLRANVLTF. The CDR3 bases are TGTGCCAGCAGCCAAGAGGATAGCTCGGCGGGGCTGAGGGCCAACGTCCTGACTTTC.

J is TRBJ1-2 and V is TRBV7-3; the D is unclear. CDR1 and CDR2 from the germline V gene are SGHTA and FQGTGA. The length of the CDR3 is 13 residues. V lost 5 bases and J 1 base, leaving 8 bases between the germline ends. CDR3 coding DNA: TGTGCCAGCAGCATGGGCCTTAACTATGGCTACACCTTC. Translating it yields CASSMGLNYGYTF. The complete variable domain, with remaining parts taken from reference TRBV7-3 and TRBJ1-2, reads GAGVSQTPSNKVTEKGKYVELRCDPISGHTALYWYRQSLGQGPEFLIYFQGTGAADDSGLPNDRFFAVRPEGSVSTLKIQRTERGDSAVYLCASSMGLNYGYTFGSGTRLTVV.

The gene calls are TRBV4-1 and TRBJ2-1; 9 bases fit TRBD2. CDR1 and CDR2 (germline): MGHRA, YSYEKL. The CDR3 spans 16 residues. With V trimmed by 4 bases and J by 6 bases, 10 bases remained unmatched. CDR3 sequence (DNA): TGCGCCAGCAGCCCACCCGGGACTAGCATCCCCAATGAGCAGTTCTTC. Its translation is CASSPPGTSIPNEQFF.

This clone was recorded once. The rearrangement joins TRBV11-2 to TRBJ2-2; 9 nucleotides match TRBD1. V dropped 3 bases and J dropped 3; count of bases not matched to a gene: 2. This CDR3 is built from 15 residues. CDR1 is SGHAT, CDR2 FQNNGV, per germline. CDR3 coding DNA: TGTGCCAGCAGCTTGACAGGGGGTTACACCGGGGAGCTGTTTTTT. It specifies CASSLTGGYTGELFF.

This clone was seen only a few times. Other nucleotide sequences in the sample specify the same CDR3. The chain employs TRBV12-3 or TRBV12-4 and TRBJ2-5, with D hard to call. Trimming cost V 6 bases and J 2 bases, with 4 bases left between them. The CDR3 sequence is 11 residues long. CDR3 DNA: TGTGCCAGCAGCCAACAAGAGACCCAGTACTTC. Translation gives CASSQQETQYF.

The chain is built from TRBV10-1 and TRBJ1-6; D is unclear. CDR1 and CDR2 from the germline V gene are WNHNN and SYGVQD (reference sequence). There are 17 residues in the CDR3. With 1 base removed from V and 6 bases from J, the gap between germline ends came to 16 bases. The chain's CDR3 is CASSEWPPGMTNSPLHF. CDR3 nucleotide sequence: TGCGCCAGCAGTGAGTGGCCCCCGGGGATGACTAATTCACCCCTCCACTTT.

This clone is a singleton in its sample. The gene calls are TRBV28 and TRBJ1-1; TRBD1 matches 12 bases. V lost 8 bases to trimming and J lost 3 bases; unmatched junction nucleotides: 7. The CDR3 runs to 15 residues. Germline lookup yields CDR1 MDHEN and CDR2 SYDVKM. CDR3 sequence: CASGSGTGGDTEAFF. Written as DNA, the CDR3 is TGTGCCAGCGGCTCCGGGACAGGGGGCGACACTGAAGCTTTCTTT.

V usage is TRBV30 and J usage is TRBJ1-1; D not resolved. This CDR3 has 11 residues. Trimming took off 7 bases at V and 1 base at J, with 7 bases between the two ends. The germline CDR1 and CDR2 sequences are GTSNPN and SVGIG (reference sequence). The CDR3 is CAFEQNTEAFF. In nucleotides, the CDR3 is TGTGCCTTTGAACAGAACACTGAAGCTTTCTTT. Full variable domain (rest looked up from reference TRBV30 and TRBJ1-1): SQTIHQWPATLVQPVGSPLSLECTVEGTSNPNLYWYRQAAGRGLQLLFYSVGIGQISSEVPQNLSASRPQDRQFILSSKKLLLSDSGFYLCAFEQNTEAFFGQGTRLTVV.

The V gene is TRBV27, the J gene TRBJ1-6, with D unresolved. The germline CDR1 and CDR2 sequences are MNHEY and SMNVEV (reference sequence). This CDR3 comprises 12 residues. Trimming pared 5 bases from V and 9 bases from J, leaving 8 bases between. The CDR3 coding sequence is TGTGCCAGCAGTGCAGAAAGTTCACCCCTCCACTTT. This codes for CASSAESSPLHF.